Listed here are 3 T cell receptor beta chains from one sample, sequenced in a study of T cell responses to AZD1222 COVID-19 vaccine. Libraries were prepared by immunoSEQ multiplex PCR; TCRdb keeps only in-frame clonotypes and omits some of them. The sample lists approximately 170,000 clones, 85% to 90% occurring once. The material was peripheral blood, obtained 28 days after the second AZD1222 dose. The receptor source for this set is an adult who received the AZD1222 COVID-19 vaccine.

The chain links TRBV5-1 to TRBJ1-2, with no clear D. The CDR3 has 14 residues. Germline CDR1 and CDR2: SGHRS and YFSETQ. Trimming pared 0 bases from V and 4 bases from J, leaving 10 bases between. In DNA, the CDR3 is TGCGCCAGCAGCTTGGCCGAAGGGATCTATGGCTACACCTTC. Protein sequence: CASSLAEGIYGYTF. The full variable domain, with the rest looked up from reference TRBV5-1 and TRBJ1-2, is KAGVTQTPRYLIKTRGQQVTLSCSPISGHRSVSWYQQTPGQGLQFLFEYFSETQRNKGNFPGRFSGRQFSNSRSEMNVSTLELGDSALYLCASSLAEGIYGYTFGSGTRLTVV.

The V and J genes are TRBV4-3 and TRBJ1-4; D gene unclear. Between the trimmed V and J ends, which lost 0 bases and 11 bases, there was a span of 13 bases. Looked up from germline, CDR1 is LGHNA and CDR2 is YSLEER. This CDR3 is 14 amino acids long. The CDR3 DNA sequence: TGCGCCAGCAGCCAAGATCTTGGTGCGAGGAAACTGTTTTTT. It yields the protein CASSQDLGARKLFF.

This chain's CDR3 is CASSWGVGQTFRPQHF. The CDR3 nucleotides are TGTGCCAGCAGTTGGGGGGTTGGACAGACCTTTAGGCCCCAGCATTTT. This chain connects TRBV6-5 to TRBJ1-5; possibly TRBD1 for D (6 bases). Germline CDR1 reads MNHEY; CDR2 reads SVGAGI. This CDR3 has 16 amino acids. Trimming took 4 bases from V and 9 from J, leaving 22 bases between them.